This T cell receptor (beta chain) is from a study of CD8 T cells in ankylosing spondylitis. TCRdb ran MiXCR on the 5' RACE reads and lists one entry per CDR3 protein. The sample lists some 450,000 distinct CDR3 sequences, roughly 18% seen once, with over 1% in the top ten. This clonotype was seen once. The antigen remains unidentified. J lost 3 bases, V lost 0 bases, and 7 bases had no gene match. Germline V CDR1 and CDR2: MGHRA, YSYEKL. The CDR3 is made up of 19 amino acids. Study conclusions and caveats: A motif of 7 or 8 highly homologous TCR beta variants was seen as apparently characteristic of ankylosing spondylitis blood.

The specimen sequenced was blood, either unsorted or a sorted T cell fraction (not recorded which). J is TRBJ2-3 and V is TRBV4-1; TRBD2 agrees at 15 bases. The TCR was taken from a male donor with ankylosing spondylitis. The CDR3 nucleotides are TGCGCCAGCAGCCAAGATAAAGGGACTAGCGGGGGGAGGACAGATACGCAGTATTTT. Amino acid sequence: CASSQDKGTSGGRTDTQYF.